The clone carrying this T cell receptor (beta chain) appeared a few times. V lost 3 bases, J lost 0 bases, and 14 bases lay in between. The germline V gene encodes CDR1 KGHSH and CDR2 LQKENI. The CDR3 covers 17 residues. This entry comes from a study of blood T cell repertoires in COVID-19. The overall study: The United States, Italy and Spain were the sources of the acute and convalescent COVID-19 samples. In each case, the material was cDNA or gDNA derived from T cells, B-cell-depleted T cells, or PBMCs.

In the authors' workflow: By means of reference gene primer amplification, nucleated cell counts were estimated. Clones were sequenced by immunoSEQ multiplex PCR, and TCRdb holds only the in-frame ones, with some missing. That table supplies the V and J calls and clone size; D and trimming were determined from the DNA. Among around 100,000 clones listed, approximately 88% were seen once. This clonotype was obtained from a woman in her sixties or seventies with acute or convalescent COVID-19. The sample comprised peripheral blood. The gene calls are TRBV18 and TRBJ2-2; possibly TRBD2 for D (6 bases). The CDR3 is CASSPTGVRSNTGELFF. CDR3 coding DNA: TGTGCCAGCTCACCCACGGGGGTACGTTCGAACACCGGGGAGCTGTTTTTT.